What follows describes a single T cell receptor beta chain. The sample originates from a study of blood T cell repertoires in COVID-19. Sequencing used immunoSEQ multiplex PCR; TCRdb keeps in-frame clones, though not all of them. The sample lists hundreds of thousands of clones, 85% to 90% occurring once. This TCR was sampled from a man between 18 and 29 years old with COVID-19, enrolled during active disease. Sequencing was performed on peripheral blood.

CDR3 loop: CASSQVQGTQPQHF. In DNA form, the CDR3 reads TGTGCCAGCAGCCAAGTCCAGGGAACTCAGCCCCAGCATTTT. The J gene is TRBJ1-5, the V gene TRBV4-2, with a possible D match to TRBD1 (5 bases). V was clipped by 1 base and J by 6 bases, with 10 bases between them. Germline lookup yields CDR1 LGHNA and CDR2 YNFKEQ. The CDR3 spans 14 residues.